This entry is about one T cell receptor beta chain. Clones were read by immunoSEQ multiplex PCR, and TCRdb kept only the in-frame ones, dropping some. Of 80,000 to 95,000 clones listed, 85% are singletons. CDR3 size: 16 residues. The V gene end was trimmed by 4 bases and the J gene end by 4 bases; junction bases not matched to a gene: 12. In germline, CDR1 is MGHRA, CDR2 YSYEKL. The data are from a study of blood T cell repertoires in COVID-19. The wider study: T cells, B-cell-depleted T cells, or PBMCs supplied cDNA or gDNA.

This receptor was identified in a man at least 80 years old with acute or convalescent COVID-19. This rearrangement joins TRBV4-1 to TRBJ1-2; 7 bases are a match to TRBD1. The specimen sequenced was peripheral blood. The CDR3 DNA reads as TGCGCCAGCAGCCCCCGGTGGCCAGGGGGAAGCTATGGCTACACCTTC. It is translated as CASSPRWPGGSYGYTF.